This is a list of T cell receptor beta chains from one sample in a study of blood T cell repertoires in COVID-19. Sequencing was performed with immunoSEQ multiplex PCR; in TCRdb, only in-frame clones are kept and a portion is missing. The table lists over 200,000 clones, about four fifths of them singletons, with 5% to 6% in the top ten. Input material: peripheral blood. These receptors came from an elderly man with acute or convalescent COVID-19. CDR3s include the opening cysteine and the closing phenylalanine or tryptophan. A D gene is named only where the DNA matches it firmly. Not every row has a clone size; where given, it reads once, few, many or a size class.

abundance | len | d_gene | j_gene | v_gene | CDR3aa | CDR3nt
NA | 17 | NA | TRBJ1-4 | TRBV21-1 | CASSITLLTGVDEKLFF | TGTGCCAGCAGCATCACCCTCCTGACGGGGGTGGATGAAAAACTGTTTTTT
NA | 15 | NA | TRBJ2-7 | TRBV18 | CASSPRPGQTYEQYF | TGTGCCAGCTCACCCCGTCCAGGACAGACCTACGAGCAGTACTTC
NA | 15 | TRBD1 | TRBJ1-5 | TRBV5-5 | CASSLGGTGGQPQHF | TGTGCCAGCAGCTTGGGGGGGACAGGCGGTCAGCCCCAGCATTTT
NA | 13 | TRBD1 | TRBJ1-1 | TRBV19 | CASSTTGGTEAFF | TGTGCCAGTAGTACGACAGGGGGTACTGAAGCTTTCTTT
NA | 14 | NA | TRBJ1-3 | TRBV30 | CACLPFGPGNTIYF | TGTGCCTGTCTACCTTTTGGGCCTGGAAACACCATATATTTT
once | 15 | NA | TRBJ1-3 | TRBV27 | CASIYRSYLRNTIYF | TGTGCCAGCATTTACAGATCGTATCTAAGGAACACCATATATTTT
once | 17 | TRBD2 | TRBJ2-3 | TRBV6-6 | CASSRRGTSGSADTQYF | TGTGCCAGCAGTCGAAGAGGGACTAGCGGGAGCGCAGATACGCAGTATTTT
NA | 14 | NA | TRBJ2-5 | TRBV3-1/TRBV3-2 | CASSQRLDQETQYF | TGTGCCAGCAGCCAACGGCTAGATCAAGAGACCCAGTACTTC
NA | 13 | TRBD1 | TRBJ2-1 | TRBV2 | CASSGQGYNEQFF | TGTGCCAGCAGTGGACAGGGCTACAATGAGCAGTTCTTC
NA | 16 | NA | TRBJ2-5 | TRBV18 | CASSPPGGGLQETQYF | TGTGCCAGCTCACCACCGGGTGGGGGACTCCAAGAGACCCAGTACTTC
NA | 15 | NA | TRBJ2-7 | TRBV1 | CTSSRSPGGPGEQYF | TGCACCAGTAGTCGTAGCCCGGGAGGCCCGGGCGAGCAGTACTTC
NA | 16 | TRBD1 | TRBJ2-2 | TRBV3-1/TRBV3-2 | CASSQAGTGRAGELFF | TGTGCCAGCAGCCAAGCCGGGACAGGGAGGGCCGGGGAGCTGTTTTTT
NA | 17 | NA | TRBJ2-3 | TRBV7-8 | CASSLGATGTLTDTQYF | TGTGCCAGCAGCTTAGGAGCAACCGGGACTCTCACAGATACGCAGTATTTT
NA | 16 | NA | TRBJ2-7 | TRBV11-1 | CASSLAGLSGAYEQYF | TGTGCCAGCAGCTTAGCCGGACTGAGCGGCGCATACGAGCAGTACTTC
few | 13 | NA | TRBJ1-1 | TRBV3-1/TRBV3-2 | CASSQAVSAEAFF | TGTGCCAGCAGCCAAGCTGTATCCGCTGAAGCTTTCTTT
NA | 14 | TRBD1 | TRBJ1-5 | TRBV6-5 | CASRTGGPNQPQHF | TGTGCCAGCAGGACAGGGGGCCCCAATCAGCCCCAGCATTTT
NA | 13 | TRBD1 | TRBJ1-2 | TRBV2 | CASSERQGGGYTF | TGTGCCAGCAGTGAACGGCAGGGGGGAGGCTACACCTTC
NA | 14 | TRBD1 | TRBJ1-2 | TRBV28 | CASRRSGTDYGYTF | TGTGCCAGCAGACGATCCGGGACAGATTATGGCTACACCTTC
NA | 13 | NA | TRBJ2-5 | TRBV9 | CASSAQGGETQYF | TGTGCCAGCAGCGCCCAGGGGGGAGAGACCCAGTACTTC
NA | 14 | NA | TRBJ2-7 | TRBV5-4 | CASSLPQTLGEQYF | TGTGCCAGCAGCTTACCACAGACGTTGGGCGAGCAGTACTTC
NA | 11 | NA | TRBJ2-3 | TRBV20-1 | CSAELVDTQYF | TGCAGTGCGGAGCTGGTGGATACGCAGTATTTT
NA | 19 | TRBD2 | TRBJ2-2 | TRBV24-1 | CATSDLRLAGGPNTGELFF | TGTGCCACCAGTGATTTGAGACTAGCGGGAGGGCCTAACACCGGGGAGCTGTTTTTT
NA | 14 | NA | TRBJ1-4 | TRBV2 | CASSDWESNEKLFF | TGTGCCAGCAGTGATTGGGAGTCTAATGAAAAACTGTTTTTT
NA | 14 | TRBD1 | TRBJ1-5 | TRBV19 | CASSPGQGNQPQHF | TGTGCCAGTAGTCCGGGACAGGGCAATCAGCCCCAGCATTTT
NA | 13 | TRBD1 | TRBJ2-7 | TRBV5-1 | CASSGQGGYEQYF | TGCGCCAGCAGCGGACAGGGGGGTTACGAGCAGTACTTC
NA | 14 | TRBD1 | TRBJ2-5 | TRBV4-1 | CASSHRQGPETQYF | TGCGCCAGCAGCCACAGACAGGGTCCAGAGACCCAGTACTTC